This TCR beta chain appears in the sequencing data of a study of T cells in Graves' hyperthyroidism and ophthalmopathy. Study results and limitations: Most thyroid-expanded clonotypes above 0.001 were also found in blood.

Trimming removed 4 bases from V and 4 bases from J; junction bases left unmatched: 11. Germline V CDR1 and CDR2: SGHVS, FQNEAQ. The CDR3 is made up of 16 amino acids. From RNA transcripts, TCR beta CDR3 regions were amplified. An initial round of RT-PCR targeting the TCR CDR3 relied on the HTBI primer set. Each CDR3 protein gets one entry after TCRdb re-called the multiplex PCR reads with MiXCR. The data contain around 300,000 distinct CDR3 sequences, approximately 19% of them seen just once; the ten biggest clones take up under 40%. A word on this clonotype: As yet, its antigen is unknown.

The sample comprised blood. This rearrangement joins TRBV7-8 to TRBJ2-3, with 7 positions matching TRBD2. This clonotype originated in a man over 45 with Graves' ophthalmopathy. As DNA, the CDR3 is TGTGCCAGCAGCTCCCTCGCGGGAGTAGGGGCAGATACGCAGTATTTT. This codes for CASSSLAGVGADTQYF.